The clone carrying this TCR beta chain has a count of ten or more. Each patient was aged 18 to 65 and had newly diagnosed hyperthyroidism of under 2 months' duration. The authors obtained PBMCs from about 9 ml of fresh peripheral blood. V lost 5 bases and J lost 4, with 14 bases in between. The CDR3 covers 14 residues. Germline CDR1 MNHNS, CDR2 SASEGT. It was RNA transcripts that yielded the amplified TCR beta CDR3 regions. The HTBI set primed first-round TCR CDR3 RT-PCR. TCRdb reprocessed the multiplex PCR reads via MiXCR and lists one record per CDR3 protein. Found here are hundreds of thousands of distinct CDR3 sequences, 15% to 20% of them singletons; the top ten hold 18%. The data are from a study of T cells in Graves' hyperthyroidism and ophthalmopathy.

This chain uses TRBV6-1 with TRBJ1-2; a weak D match, TRBD1 (6 bases). The sequenced material came from blood. The sequence was collected from a young woman with Graves' hyperthyroidism. CDR3 nucleotide sequence: TGTGCCAGCAGTAAACAGACAGGAGTCTATGGCTACACCTTC. Translated, it gives CASSKQTGVYGYTF.